This is a list of T cell receptor beta chains from one sample in a study of cytomegalovirus exposure and HLA in healthy donors. Measured with immunoSEQ multiplex PCR; TCRdb has only the in-frame clones, and not every one. The sample shows roughly 150,000 clones, about 72% of them seen only once. Input material: PBMCs. The origin of the receptors is a man in his fifties or sixties in good health and CMV-seronegative. Both conserved end residues are part of each CDR3. D genes are given only for firm matches. Clone size is given for some rows only: seen once, a few or many times, or a class if the clone is expanded.

cdr3_nt: TGTGCCAGCAGTGAATTTCGGGCAGGGCACACTGAAGCTTTCTTT
cdr3_aa: CASSEFRAGHTEAFF
cdr3_length: 15
j_call: TRBJ1-1
v_call: TRBV6-1
d_call: NA
clone_size: NA

cdr3_nt: TGTGCCAGCAGTGAAAAGGGGGTGGATAGCAATCAGCCCCAGCATTTT
cdr3_aa: CASSEKGVDSNQPQHF
cdr3_length: 16
j_call: TRBJ1-5
v_call: TRBV6-1
d_call: NA
clone_size: NA

cdr3_nt: TGTGCCAGCAGTTACGCAAGGCCATCCGGGGGTCAGCCCCAGCATTTT
cdr3_aa: CASSYARPSGGQPQHF
cdr3_length: 16
j_call: TRBJ1-5
v_call: TRBV6-5
d_call: NA
clone_size: NA

cdr3_nt: TGTGCCAGCAGATCCGGGACAGTTAGCAATCAGCCCCAGCATTTT
cdr3_aa: CASRSGTVSNQPQHF
cdr3_length: 15
j_call: TRBJ1-5
v_call: TRBV5-8
d_call: TRBD1
clone_size: few

cdr3_nt: TGTGCCAGCAGTTTAGCGGGAGGAGGCGTCTACGAGCAGTACTTC
cdr3_aa: CASSLAGGGVYEQYF
cdr3_length: 15
j_call: TRBJ2-7
v_call: TRBV27
d_call: TRBD2
clone_size: NA

cdr3_nt: TGTGCCAGCAGCGTAGGTGAGGTGAACACTGAAGCTTTCTTT
cdr3_aa: CASSVGEVNTEAFF
cdr3_length: 14
j_call: TRBJ1-1
v_call: TRBV9
d_call: NA
clone_size: NA

cdr3_nt: TGTGCCACCCAGAAAGACACAGATACGCAGTATTTT
cdr3_aa: CATQKDTDTQYF
cdr3_length: 12
j_call: TRBJ2-3
v_call: TRBV10-3
d_call: NA
clone_size: NA

cdr3_nt: TGCAGCGCTGAGGGTGGGACAGGGGGCAGGGAGCAGTACTTC
cdr3_aa: CSAEGGTGGREQYF
cdr3_length: 14
j_call: TRBJ2-7
v_call: TRBV29-1
d_call: TRBD1
clone_size: NA

cdr3_nt: TGTGCCAGCAGTACCCTCAGCGGGACGGCTAATCAGCCCCAGCATTTT
cdr3_aa: CASSTLSGTANQPQHF
cdr3_length: 16
j_call: TRBJ1-5
v_call: TRBV27
d_call: NA
clone_size: few

cdr3_nt: TGCGCCAGCAGCCAAGTACAGGGGTATGAGCAGTTCTTC
cdr3_aa: CASSQVQGYEQFF
cdr3_length: 13
j_call: TRBJ2-1
v_call: TRBV4-1
d_call: TRBD1
clone_size: NA

cdr3_nt: TGTGCCAGCAGGGCCCCGGGGGGAGGGGCAGATACGCAGTATTTT
cdr3_aa: CASRAPGGGADTQYF
cdr3_length: 15
j_call: TRBJ2-3
v_call: TRBV2
d_call: TRBD2
clone_size: NA

cdr3_nt: TGTGCCAGCAGCTTAGCGCGAGGGCCCCAGCATTTT
cdr3_aa: CASSLARGPQHF
cdr3_length: 12
j_call: TRBJ1-5
v_call: TRBV7-2
d_call: NA
clone_size: NA

cdr3_nt: TGTGCCAGCAGAGGGGAGGGAGGGCTGGGAACTTACGAGCAGTACTTC
cdr3_aa: CASRGEGGLGTYEQYF
cdr3_length: 16
j_call: TRBJ2-7
v_call: TRBV28
d_call: TRBD2
clone_size: once

cdr3_nt: TGTGCCTGGAGTGGGGCCAGGGGTTTAGGAAACACCATATATTTT
cdr3_aa: CAWSGARGLGNTIYF
cdr3_length: 15
j_call: TRBJ1-3
v_call: TRBV30
d_call: NA
clone_size: NA

cdr3_nt: TGTGCCAGCAGTTTGAGGCGGAATCAGCCCCAGCATTTT
cdr3_aa: CASSLRRNQPQHF
cdr3_length: 13
j_call: TRBJ1-5
v_call: TRBV27
d_call: NA
clone_size: few

cdr3_nt: TGCGCCAGCAGCTTGGGACAGACTGGAAACACCATATATTTT
cdr3_aa: CASSLGQTGNTIYF
cdr3_length: 14
j_call: TRBJ1-3
v_call: TRBV5-1
d_call: NA
clone_size: NA

cdr3_nt: TGTGCCAGCAGCCTAGGGGGGGGGAACTATGGCTACACCTTC
cdr3_aa: CASSLGGGNYGYTF
cdr3_length: 14
j_call: TRBJ1-2
v_call: TRBV7-8
d_call: NA
clone_size: NA

cdr3_nt: TGTGCCAGCAGCTTAGCGGAGCACAGGGCTCAGCCCCAGCATTTT
cdr3_aa: CASSLAEHRAQPQHF
cdr3_length: 15
j_call: TRBJ1-5
v_call: TRBV7-8
d_call: NA
clone_size: NA

cdr3_nt: TGTGCCAGCAGCCAAGATGTGAGGACAGGGGATGGAGGGGGCTTTTGCACCTTC
cdr3_aa: CASSQDVRTGDGGGFCTF
cdr3_length: 18
j_call: TRBJ1-2
v_call: TRBV4-2
d_call: TRBD1
clone_size: NA

cdr3_nt: TGTGCCAGCAGTTACCAGACAGGGGGAGTCTTCGATGAGCAGTTCTTC
cdr3_aa: CASSYQTGGVFDEQFF
cdr3_length: 16
j_call: TRBJ2-1
v_call: TRBV6-5
d_call: TRBD1
clone_size: NA

cdr3_nt: TGTGCCAGCAGCGTGCTGACAGATCAAGAGACCCAGTACTTC
cdr3_aa: CASSVLTDQETQYF
cdr3_length: 14
j_call: TRBJ2-5
v_call: TRBV9
d_call: NA
clone_size: NA

cdr3_nt: TGTGCCAGCAGCGAACTACCCGCCGGGGGCACAGATACGCAGTATTTT
cdr3_aa: CASSELPAGGTDTQYF
cdr3_length: 16
j_call: TRBJ2-3
v_call: TRBV9
d_call: NA
clone_size: NA

cdr3_nt: TGCAGCGTTGCCCAGTATGGCTACACCTTC
cdr3_aa: CSVAQYGYTF
cdr3_length: 10
j_call: TRBJ1-2
v_call: TRBV29-1
d_call: NA
clone_size: NA

cdr3_nt: TGTGCCAGCAGTTTCACGAGGGCTCAAGAGACCCAGTACTTC
cdr3_aa: CASSFTRAQETQYF
cdr3_length: 14
j_call: TRBJ2-5
v_call: TRBV28
d_call: NA
clone_size: NA

cdr3_nt: TGTGCCAGCAGTTTCAGGGCCGACGTGAACACTGAAGCTTTCTTT
cdr3_aa: CASSFRADVNTEAFF
cdr3_length: 15
j_call: TRBJ1-1
v_call: TRBV27
d_call: NA
clone_size: NA

cdr3_nt: TGTGCCAGCAGACTAACCGGGACTAGCGGATCCTACGAGCAGTACTTC
cdr3_aa: CASRLTGTSGSYEQYF
cdr3_length: 16
j_call: TRBJ2-7
v_call: TRBV28
d_call: TRBD2
clone_size: NA

cdr3_nt: TGTGCCAGCAGCTTGGTGGGGAGAAACTACGAGCAGTACTTC
cdr3_aa: CASSLVGRNYEQYF
cdr3_length: 14
j_call: TRBJ2-7
v_call: TRBV5-6
d_call: NA
clone_size: NA

cdr3_nt: TGTGCCAGCAGCCAAGATGCGGGACAGATAAATGAGCAGTTCTTC
cdr3_aa: CASSQDAGQINEQFF
cdr3_length: 15
j_call: TRBJ2-1
v_call: TRBV4-2
d_call: NA
clone_size: NA

cdr3_nt: TGTGCCAGCACGCGGGACAGGGAGACGGTTGAGCAGTACTTC
cdr3_aa: CASTRDRETVEQYF
cdr3_length: 14
j_call: TRBJ2-7
v_call: TRBV6-5
d_call: TRBD1
clone_size: NA

cdr3_nt: TGTGCCACCAGCGGGGCCAGACGCTCTGGGGCCAACGTCCTGACTTTC
cdr3_aa: CATSGARRSGANVLTF
cdr3_length: 16
j_call: TRBJ2-6
v_call: TRBV15
d_call: NA
clone_size: few

cdr3_nt: TGTGCCAGCAGTTACTCGGGACTAGCGGACAATGAGCAGTTCTTC
cdr3_aa: CASSYSGLADNEQFF
cdr3_length: 15
j_call: TRBJ2-1
v_call: TRBV6-5
d_call: TRBD2
clone_size: NA